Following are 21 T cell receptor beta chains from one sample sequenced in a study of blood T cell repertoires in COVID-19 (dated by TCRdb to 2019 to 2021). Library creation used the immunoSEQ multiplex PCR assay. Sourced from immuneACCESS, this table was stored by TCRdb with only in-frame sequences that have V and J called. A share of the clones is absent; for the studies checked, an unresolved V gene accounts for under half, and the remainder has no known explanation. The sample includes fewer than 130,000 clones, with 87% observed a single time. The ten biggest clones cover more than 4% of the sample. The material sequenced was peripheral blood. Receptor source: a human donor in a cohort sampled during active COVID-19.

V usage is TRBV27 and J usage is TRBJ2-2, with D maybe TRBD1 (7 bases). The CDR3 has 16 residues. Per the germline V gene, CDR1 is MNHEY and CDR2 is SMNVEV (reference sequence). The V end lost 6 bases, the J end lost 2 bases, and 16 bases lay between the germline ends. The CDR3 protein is CASRFGGTVNTGELFF. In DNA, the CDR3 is TGTGCCAGCAGGTTTGGGGGGACAGTTAACACCGGGGAGCTGTTTTTT.

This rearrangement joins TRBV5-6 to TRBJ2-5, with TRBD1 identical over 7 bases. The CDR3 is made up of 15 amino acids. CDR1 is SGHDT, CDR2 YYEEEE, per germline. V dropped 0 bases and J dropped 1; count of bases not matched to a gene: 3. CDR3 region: CASSLVDRAQETQYF. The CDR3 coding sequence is TGTGCCAGCAGCTTGGTCGACAGGGCCCAAGAGACCCAGTACTTC.

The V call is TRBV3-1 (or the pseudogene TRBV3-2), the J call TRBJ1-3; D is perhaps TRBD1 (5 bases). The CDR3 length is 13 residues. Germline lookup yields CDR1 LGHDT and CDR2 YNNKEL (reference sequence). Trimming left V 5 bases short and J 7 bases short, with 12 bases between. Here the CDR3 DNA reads TGTGCCAGCAGCTCCCGGGGGGAGAACACCATATATTTT. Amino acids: CASSSRGENTIYF.

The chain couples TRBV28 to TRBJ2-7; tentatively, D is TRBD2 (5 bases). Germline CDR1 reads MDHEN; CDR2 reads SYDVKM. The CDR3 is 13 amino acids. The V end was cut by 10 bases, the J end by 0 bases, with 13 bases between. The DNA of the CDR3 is TGTGCCATCGGACTCACCAGCTCCTACGAGCAGTACTTC. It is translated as CAIGLTSSYEQYF.

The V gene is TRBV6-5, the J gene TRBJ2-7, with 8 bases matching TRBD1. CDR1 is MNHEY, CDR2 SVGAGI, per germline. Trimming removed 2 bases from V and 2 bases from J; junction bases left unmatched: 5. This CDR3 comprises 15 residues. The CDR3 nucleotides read TGTGCCAGCAGTTACGGCGGACAGGGCACCTACGAGCAGTACTTC. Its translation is CASSYGGQGTYEQYF.

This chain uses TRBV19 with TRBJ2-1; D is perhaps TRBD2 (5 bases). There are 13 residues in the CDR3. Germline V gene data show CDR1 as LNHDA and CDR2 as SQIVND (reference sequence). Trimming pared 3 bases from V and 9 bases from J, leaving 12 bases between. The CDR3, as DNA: TGTGCCAGTAGTATCGGGGTTCGGGGTGAGCAGTTCTTC. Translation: CASSIGVRGEQFF.

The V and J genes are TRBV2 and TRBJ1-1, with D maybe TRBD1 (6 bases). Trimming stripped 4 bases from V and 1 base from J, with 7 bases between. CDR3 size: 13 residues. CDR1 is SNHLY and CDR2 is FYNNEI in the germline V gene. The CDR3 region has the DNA TGTGCCAGCAGTGTAGGGGGGAACACTGAAGCTTTCTTT. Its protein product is CASSVGGNTEAFF. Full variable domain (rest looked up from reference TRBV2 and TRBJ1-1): EPEVTQTPSHQVTQMGQEVILRCVPISNHLYFYWYRQILGQKVEFLVSFYNNEISEKSEIFDDQFSVERPDGSNFTLKIRSTKLEDSAMYFCASSVGGNTEAFFGQGTRLTVV.

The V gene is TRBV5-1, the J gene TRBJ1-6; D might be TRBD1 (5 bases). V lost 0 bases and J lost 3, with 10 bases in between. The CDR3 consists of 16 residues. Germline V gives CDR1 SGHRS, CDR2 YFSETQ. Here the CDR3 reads CASSLAGGFYNSPLHF. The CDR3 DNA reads TGCGCCAGCAGCTTGGCCGGGGGGTTCTATAATTCACCCCTCCACTTT.

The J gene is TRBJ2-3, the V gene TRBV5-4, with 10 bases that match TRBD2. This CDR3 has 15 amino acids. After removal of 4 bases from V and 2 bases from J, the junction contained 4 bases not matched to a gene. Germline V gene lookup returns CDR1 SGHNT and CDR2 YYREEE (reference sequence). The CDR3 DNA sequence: TGTGCCAGCAGCCGAACTAGCGGGATCACAGATACGCAGTATTTT. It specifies CASSRTSGITDTQYF.

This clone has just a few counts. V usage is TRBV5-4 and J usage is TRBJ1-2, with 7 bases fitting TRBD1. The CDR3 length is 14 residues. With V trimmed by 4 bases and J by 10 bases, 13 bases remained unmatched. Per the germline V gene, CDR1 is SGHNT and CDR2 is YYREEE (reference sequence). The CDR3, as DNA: TGTGCCAGCAGCCACGTATTAGTCGACAGGGACTACACCTTC. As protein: CASSHVLVDRDYTF.

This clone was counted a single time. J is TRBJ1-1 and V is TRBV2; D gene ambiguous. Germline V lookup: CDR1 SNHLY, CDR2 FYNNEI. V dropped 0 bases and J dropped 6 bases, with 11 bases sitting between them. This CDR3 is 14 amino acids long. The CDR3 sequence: CASSEARVNPEAFF. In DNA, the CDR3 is TGTGCCAGCAGTGAAGCGCGAGTAAACCCTGAAGCTTTCTTT.

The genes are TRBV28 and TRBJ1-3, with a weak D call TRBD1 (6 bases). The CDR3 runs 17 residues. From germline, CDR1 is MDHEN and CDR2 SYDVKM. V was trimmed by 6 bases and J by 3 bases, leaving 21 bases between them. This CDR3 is CASSRTSGDTFGNTIYF. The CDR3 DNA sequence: TGTGCCAGCAGCCGAACTTCCGGGGACACCTTTGGAAACACCATATATTTT.

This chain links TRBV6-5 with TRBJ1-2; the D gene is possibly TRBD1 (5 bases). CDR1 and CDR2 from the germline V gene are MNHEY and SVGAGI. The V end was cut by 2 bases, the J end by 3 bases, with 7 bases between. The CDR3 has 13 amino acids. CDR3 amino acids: CASSYDSHYGYTF. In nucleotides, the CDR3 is TGTGCCAGCAGTTACGACAGTCACTATGGCTACACCTTC.

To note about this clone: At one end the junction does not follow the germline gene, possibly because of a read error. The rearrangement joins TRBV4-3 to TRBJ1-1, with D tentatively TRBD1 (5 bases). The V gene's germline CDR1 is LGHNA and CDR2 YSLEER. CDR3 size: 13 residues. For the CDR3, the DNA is TGCGCCAGCAGCCAAGATGGGGAAGGAGCCAGGGTCTTT. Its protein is CASSQDGEGARVF.

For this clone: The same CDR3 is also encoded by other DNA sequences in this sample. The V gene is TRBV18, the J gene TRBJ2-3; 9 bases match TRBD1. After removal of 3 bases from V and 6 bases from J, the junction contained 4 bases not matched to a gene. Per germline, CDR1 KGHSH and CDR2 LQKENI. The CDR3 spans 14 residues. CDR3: CASSPGTGTDTQYF. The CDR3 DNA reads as TGTGCCAGCTCACCGGGGACAGGGACCGATACGCAGTATTTT. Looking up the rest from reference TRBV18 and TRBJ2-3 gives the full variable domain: NAGVMQNPRHLVRRRGQEARLRCSPMKGHSHVYWYRQLPEEGLKFMVYLQKENIIDESGMPKERFSAEFPKEGPSILRIQQVVRGDSAAYFCASSPGTGTDTQYFGPGTRLTVL.

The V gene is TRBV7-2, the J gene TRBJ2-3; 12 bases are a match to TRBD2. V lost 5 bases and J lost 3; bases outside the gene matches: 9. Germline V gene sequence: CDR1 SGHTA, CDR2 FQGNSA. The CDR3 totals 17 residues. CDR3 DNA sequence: TGTGCCAGCAGCGCAAATAACGGACTAGCGGGGACAGATACGCAGTATTTT. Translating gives CASSANNGLAGTDTQYF. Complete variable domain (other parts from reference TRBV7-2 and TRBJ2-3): GAGVSQSPSNKVTEKGKDVELRCDPISGHTALYWYRQSLGQGLEFLIYFQGNSAPDKSGLPSDRFSAERTGGSVSTLTIQRTQQEDSAVYLCASSANNGLAGTDTQYFGPGTRLTVL.

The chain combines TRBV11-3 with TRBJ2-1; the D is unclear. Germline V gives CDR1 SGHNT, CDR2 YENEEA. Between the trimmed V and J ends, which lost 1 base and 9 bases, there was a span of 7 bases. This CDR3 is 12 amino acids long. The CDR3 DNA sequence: TGTGCCAGCAGCTTAGGTTCGGGTGAGCAGTTCTTC. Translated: CASSLGSGEQFF.

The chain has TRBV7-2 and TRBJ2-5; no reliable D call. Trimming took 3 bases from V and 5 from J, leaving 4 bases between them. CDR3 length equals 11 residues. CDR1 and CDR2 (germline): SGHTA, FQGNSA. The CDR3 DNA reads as TGTGCCAGCAGCTTCAGTGAGACCCAGTACTTC. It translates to CASSFSETQYF. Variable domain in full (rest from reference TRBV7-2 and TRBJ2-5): GAGVSQSPSNKVTEKGKDVELRCDPISGHTALYWYRQSLGQGLEFLIYFQGNSAPDKSGLPSDRFSAERTGGSVSTLTIQRTQQEDSAVYLCASSFSETQYFGPGTRLLVL.

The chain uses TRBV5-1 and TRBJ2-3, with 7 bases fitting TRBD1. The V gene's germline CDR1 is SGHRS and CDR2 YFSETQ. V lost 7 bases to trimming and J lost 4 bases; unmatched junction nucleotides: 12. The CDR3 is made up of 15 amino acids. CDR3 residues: CASVRGGVGSDTQYF. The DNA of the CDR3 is TGCGCCAGCGTCAGAGGGGGCGTAGGCTCAGATACGCAGTATTTT.

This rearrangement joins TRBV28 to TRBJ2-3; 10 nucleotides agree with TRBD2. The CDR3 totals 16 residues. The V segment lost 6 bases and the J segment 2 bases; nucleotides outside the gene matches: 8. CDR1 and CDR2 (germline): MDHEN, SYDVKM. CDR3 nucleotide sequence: TGTGCCAGCAGCCCGGCCCTAGCGGGAGCCACAGATACGCAGTATTTT. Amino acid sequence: CASSPALAGATDTQYF.

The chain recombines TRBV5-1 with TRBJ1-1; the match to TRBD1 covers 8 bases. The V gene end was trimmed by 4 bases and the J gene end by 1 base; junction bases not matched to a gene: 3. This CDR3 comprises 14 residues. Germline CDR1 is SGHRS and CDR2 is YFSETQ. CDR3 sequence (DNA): TGCGCCAGCAGCCGAGGGACAGGGAACACTGAAGCTTTCTTT. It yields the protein CASSRGTGNTEAFF.